The 8 T cell receptor beta chains listed next were all sequenced from one sample in a study of blood T cell repertoires in COVID-19. Using immunoSEQ multiplex PCR, the repertoire was profiled, and TCRdb retains in-frame clones only, with some absent. Among hundreds of thousands of clones listed, 80% to 90% were seen once. Sequencing used PBMCs or T cells enriched from blood (not recorded which). Receptors originate from a man younger than 45 who had recovered from COVID-19.

The chain carries TRBV29-1 and TRBJ2-7; the D gene is possibly TRBD1 (6 bases). Trimming stripped 3 bases from V and 5 bases from J, with 11 bases between. CDR3 size: 12 residues. In germline, CDR1 is SQVTM, CDR2 ANQGSEA. The CDR3 sequence: CSVDTGWNEQYF. The CDR3 DNA reads as TGCAGCGTTGATACAGGGTGGAACGAGCAGTACTTC.

This chain connects TRBV27 to TRBJ1-1, with 9 bases identical to TRBD1. CDR1 is MNHEY, CDR2 SMNVEV, per germline (reference sequence). V was clipped by 6 bases and J by 0 bases; unmatched bases: 11. The CDR3 runs 17 residues. The CDR3 sequence is CASRNLGTGKVNTEAFF. In DNA, the CDR3 is TGTGCCAGCAGGAACCTCGGGACAGGGAAGGTGAACACTGAAGCTTTCTTT.

The chain has TRBV15 and TRBJ2-1; tentatively, D is TRBD2 (6 bases). V was clipped by 2 bases and J by 5 bases, with 13 bases between them. The germline V gene has CDR1 LNHNV and CDR2 YYDKDF (reference sequence). The CDR3 covers 15 residues. The CDR3 nucleotides are TGTGCCACCAGCAGACCCGGGACTCCAAACAATGAGCAGTTCTTC. It translates to CATSRPGTPNNEQFF. The whole variable domain, remainder taken from reference TRBV15 and TRBJ2-1, is DAMVIQNPRYQVTQFGKPVTLSCSQTLNHNVMYWYQQKSSQAPKLLFHYYDKDFNNEADTPDNFQSRRPNTSFCFLDIRSPGLGDTAMYLCATSRPGTPNNEQFFGPGTRLTVL.

The chain links TRBV23-1 to TRBJ2-5; 9 bases line up with TRBD2. TRBV23-1 is an open reading frame whose function is uncertain. The CDR3 spans 16 residues. V dropped 8 bases and J dropped 0; count of bases not matched to a gene: 10. CDR3 amino acids: CASGLAGDWYQETQYF. The DNA of the CDR3 is TGCGCCAGCGGTTTAGCGGGAGACTGGTACCAAGAGACCCAGTACTTC.

The genes are TRBV7-2 and TRBJ2-4, with TRBD2 as a possible D gene (7 bases). V was trimmed by 1 base and J by 5 bases, leaving 12 bases between them. Germline V gives CDR1 SGHTA, CDR2 FQGNSA. CDR3 size: 15 residues. CDR3 sequence (DNA): TGTGCCAGCAGCTTAGGGGGGGGCGTGCAAAACATTCAGTACTTC. This gives the protein CASSLGGGVQNIQYF.

This clone was detected once. This chain connects TRBV7-8 to TRBJ2-3; tentative D call: TRBD1 (6 bases). In germline, CDR1 is SGHVS, CDR2 FQNEAQ. V lost 2 bases and J lost 0, with 12 bases in between. The CDR3 covers 16 residues. Written as DNA, the CDR3 is TGTGCCAGCAGCTTACAGCTGGGGGCGAGCACAGATACGCAGTATTTT. Translating gives CASSLQLGASTDTQYF.

The chain joins TRBV6-2 or TRBV6-3 to TRBJ2-7; 8 bases map to TRBD1. Unmatched junction bases numbered 11, after V lost 4 bases and J lost 6 bases. The CDR3 contains 15 residues. Germline V gene data show CDR1 as MNHEY and CDR2 as SVGEGT. The CDR3 region is CASSFRGQGGGEQYF. In DNA form, the CDR3 reads TGTGCCAGCAGTTTTCGTGGACAGGGCGGAGGCGAGCAGTACTTC.

The CDR3 coding sequence is TGTGCCAGCAGCGCCGAGACAGTTGAAGCTTTCTTT. It specifies CASSAETVEAFF. The chain joins TRBV7-9 to TRBJ1-1, with D possibly matching TRBD1 (5 bases). The CDR3 runs 12 residues. The germline V gene has CDR1 SEHNR and CDR2 FQNEAQ (reference sequence). The V and J ends lost 5 bases and 7 bases respectively, with 11 bases between them.